These 28 T cell receptor beta chains came from one sample sequenced in a study of identifying expanded T cells in peripheral blood. Sequencing used immunoSEQ multiplex PCR; TCRdb keeps in-frame clones, though not all of them. The sample has approximately 100,000 clones; about 91% are singletons. Material for sequencing was blood. The receptors derive from a person aged 18-70 years in good health.

This CDR3 is CASSHFDRVTPEKLFF. In nucleotides, the CDR3 is TGCGCCAGCAGCCACTTTGACAGGGTTACGCCTGAAAAACTGTTTTTT. The V gene is TRBV4-1, the J gene TRBJ1-4; 7 nucleotides match TRBD1. The germline gives CDR1 MGHRA, CDR2 YSYEKL. CDR3 length: 16 amino acids. V trimming: 3 bases; J trimming: 7 bases; junction bases outside the gene matches: 11.

This chain joins TRBV5-8 and TRBJ1-1, with a possible D match to TRBD1 (5 bases). V lost 5 bases and J lost 4, with 18 bases in between. The germline V gene has CDR1 SGHTS and CDR2 YDEGEE. The CDR3 sequence is 15 residues long. CDR3 sequence reads: CASRPRDVRGTEAFF. CDR3 nucleotide sequence: TGTGCCAGCAGACCTAGGGACGTTCGCGGCACTGAAGCTTTCTTT.

This rearrangement joins TRBV7-2 to TRBJ2-5; D not resolved. The V and J ends lost 4 bases and 4 bases respectively, with 10 bases between them. The CDR3 is 13 amino acids. CDR1 and CDR2 from the germline V gene are SGHTA and FQGNSA. DNA of the CDR3: TGTGCCAGCAGCTCCCGGGCTAGAGAGACCCAGTACTTC. This codes for CASSSRARETQYF. Full variable domain (remainder filled in from reference TRBV7-2 and TRBJ2-5): GAGVSQSPSNKVTEKGKDVELRCDPISGHTALYWYRQSLGQGLEFLIYFQGNSAPDKSGLPSDRFSAERTGGSVSTLTIQRTQQEDSAVYLCASSSRARETQYFGPGTRLLVL.

This clone was seen only once. The chain joins TRBV4-3 to TRBJ2-1; maybe TRBD2 (6 bases). CDR1 LGHNA and CDR2 YSLEER come from the germline V gene. This CDR3 contains 14 residues. Trimming removed 1 base at V and 4 bases at J, with 8 bases between. CDR3 residues: CASSQVGGYNEQFF. CDR3 bases: TGCGCCAGCAGCCAAGTGGGGGGATACAATGAGCAGTTCTTC.

The chain has TRBV13 and TRBJ2-7; a possible D gene is TRBD1 (6 bases). Looked up from germline, CDR1 is PRHDT and CDR2 is FYEKMQ (reference sequence). Trimming removed 1 base from V and 6 bases from J, with 13 bases in between. The CDR3 has 14 residues. The CDR3 DNA follows: TGTGCCAGCAGCTTAGACAGGGAGCAGGCCGAGCAGTACTTC. Its protein product is CASSLDREQAEQYF.

J is TRBJ1-3 and V is TRBV30; TRBD1 agrees at 7 bases. The V and J ends lost 2 bases and 2 bases, in that order; junction bases with no gene match: 3. In germline, CDR1 is GTSNPN, CDR2 SVGIG (reference sequence). CDR3 length: 14 amino acids. CDR3 loop: CAWSSGTAGNTIYF. The CDR3 nucleotides are TGTGCCTGGAGTTCCGGGACAGCTGGAAACACCATATATTTT.

The CDR3 DNA reads TGTGCCAGCAGTTACCCGGAGCGATCGGGGGGTGAAAAACTGTTTTTT. It is translated as CASSYPERSGGEKLFF. The gene calls are TRBV6-6 and TRBJ1-4, with a weak D call TRBD1 (5 bases). The CDR3 totals 16 residues. Germline V CDR1 and CDR2: MNHNY, SVGAGI (reference sequence). Trimming removed 2 bases from V and 7 bases from J, with 17 bases in between.

This clone appeared a few times. The chain uses TRBV7-2 and TRBJ1-2; possibly TRBD1 for D (5 bases). The CDR3 contains 11 residues. Trimming took 11 bases from V and 4 from J, leaving 11 bases between them. Per the germline V gene, CDR1 is SGHTA and CDR2 is FQGNSA. CDR3 sequence (DNA): TGTGCCTGCCGGCAGGGCTATGGCTACACCTTC. This gives the protein CACRQGYGYTF. Variable domain in full (rest from reference TRBV7-2 and TRBJ1-2): GAGVSQSPSNKVTEKGKDVELRCDPISGHTALYWYRQSLGQGLEFLIYFQGNSAPDKSGLPSDRFSAERTGGSVSTLTIQRTQQEDSAVYLCACRQGYGYTFGSGTRLTVV.

Concerning this clone: Within the sample, other DNA sequences also encode this same CDR3. V and J are TRBV29-1 and TRBJ1-2; D is unresolved. V lost 7 bases to trimming and J lost 6 bases, with 3 bases between them. The germline V gene encodes CDR1 SQVTM and CDR2 ANQGSEA. CDR3 length equals 8 residues. The CDR3 reads CSADGYTF. In nucleotides, the CDR3 is TGCAGCGCAGATGGCTACACCTTC.

This chain connects TRBV13 to TRBJ2-3; D may be TRBD2 (6 bases). Trimming removed 4 bases from V and 2 bases from J, with 19 bases in between. CDR3 size: 17 residues. From germline, CDR1 is PRHDT and CDR2 FYEKMQ (reference sequence). CDR3 sequence: CASSSLPTSGPTDTQYF. CDR3 bases: TGTGCCAGCAGCTCCCTACCGACTAGTGGGCCCACAGATACGCAGTATTTT.

CDR3 region: CAWSSGLATNTGELFF. The CDR3 DNA is TGTGCCTGGAGTTCGGGGCTTGCCACGAACACCGGGGAGCTGTTTTTT. The chain carries TRBV30 and TRBJ2-2; D could derive from TRBD1 or TRBD2 (5 bases each). Germline values: CDR1 GTSNPN, CDR2 SVGIG (reference sequence). V dropped 2 bases and J dropped 0 bases, with 13 bases sitting between them. The CDR3 covers 16 residues.

This clone turned up a few times. The CDR3, as DNA: TGTGCCAGCAGTGACAAGAGCGGGGATGGAAGCGGGGAGCTGTTTTTT. Amino acid sequence: CASSDKSGDGSGELFF. V gene TRBV6-1 combines with J gene TRBJ2-2, with 7 nucleotides matching TRBD2. After removal of 3 bases from V and 7 bases from J, the junction contained 11 bases not matched to a gene. This CDR3 has 16 residues. CDR1 and CDR2 from the germline V gene are MNHNS and SASEGT.

This clone was counted once. The genes are TRBV6-1 and TRBJ1-1, with no clear D. The CDR3 is 13 amino acids. Trimming shortened V by 7 bases and J by 1 base, and 10 bases separated the two germline ends. The germline V gene has CDR1 MNHNS and CDR2 SASEGT. Here the CDR3 reads CASTRTANTEAFF. DNA of the CDR3: TGTGCCAGCACGAGAACAGCGAACACTGAAGCTTTCTTT.

V is TRBV29-1 and J is TRBJ2-5; TRBD2 agrees at 8 bases. Germline V lookup: CDR1 SQVTM, CDR2 ANQGSEA. The J segment lost 4 bases and the V segment lost 5 bases, leaving 6 bases of the junction unmatched. The CDR3 sequence is 13 residues long. CDR3: CSVLAGTRETQYF. The CDR3 DNA sequence: TGCAGCGTTTTAGCGGGGACAAGAGAGACCCAGTACTTC.

The rearrangement uses TRBV5-1 and TRBJ2-2; D not resolved. Germline-derived CDR1 and CDR2 are SGHRS and YFSETQ. This CDR3 spans 15 amino acids. V was clipped by 2 bases and J by 0 bases, with 8 bases between them. The CDR3 reads CASSFYEANTGELFF. The DNA of the CDR3 is TGCGCCAGCAGCTTTTACGAAGCGAACACCGGGGAGCTGTTTTTT.

The chain couples TRBV5-1 to TRBJ2-3, with D unresolved. Looked up from germline, CDR1 is SGHRS and CDR2 is YFSETQ. Trimming left V 0 bases short and J 0 bases short, with 8 bases between. This CDR3 has 15 residues. The DNA of the CDR3 is TGCGCCAGCAGCTTGGTTGTCCAGAGCACAGATACGCAGTATTTT. It yields the protein CASSLVVQSTDTQYF. Together with reference TRBV5-1 and TRBJ2-3, the CDR3 gives the full variable domain: KAGVTQTPRYLIKTRGQQVTLSCSPISGHRSVSWYQQTPGQGLQFLFEYFSETQRNKGNFPGRFSGRQFSNSRSEMNVSTLELGDSALYLCASSLVVQSTDTQYFGPGTRLTVL.

The genes are TRBV7-2 and TRBJ2-7; TRBD2 aligns across 7 bases. CDR1 and CDR2 from the germline V gene are SGHTA and FQGNSA. The CDR3 spans 13 residues. V gave up 3 bases and J gave up 7 bases; unmatched junction bases: 6. CDR3 in DNA: TGTGCCAGCAGCTTCAGACTAGCACGGGAGCAGTACTTC. This codes for CASSFRLAREQYF.

The rearrangement uses TRBV9 and TRBJ2-5, with D tentatively TRBD1 or TRBD2 (6 bases each). Germline lookup yields CDR1 SGDLS and CDR2 YYNGEE. Trimming pared 3 bases from V and 5 bases from J, leaving 11 bases between. The CDR3 sequence is 13 residues long. In nucleotides, the CDR3 is TGTGCCAGCAGCGGGGGGGCCGGGGAGACCCAGTACTTC. Its translation: CASSGGAGETQYF.

The chain employs TRBV28 and TRBJ2-7; the match to TRBD1 covers 7 bases. Trimming removed 5 bases from V and 0 bases from J; junction bases left unmatched: 7. This CDR3 contains 15 residues. Germline CDR1 is MDHEN and CDR2 is SYDVKM. The CDR3, as DNA: TGTGCCAGCAGTCACAGGGGCCAAAGCTCCTACGAGCAGTACTTC. This gives the protein CASSHRGQSSYEQYF.

The chain joins TRBV30 to TRBJ2-7; D unresolved. The CDR3 extends over 16 amino acids. V dropped 2 bases and J dropped 1 base, with 18 bases sitting between them. Per the germline V gene, CDR1 is GTSNPN and CDR2 is SVGIG (reference sequence). The CDR3 bases are TGTGCCTGGAGTCCCGGACCGTCGACTGGATCCTACGAGCAGTACTTC. This translates into CAWSPGPSTGSYEQYF. The full variable domain, its missing parts supplied by reference TRBV30 and TRBJ2-7, is SQTIHQWPATLVQPVGSPLSLECTVEGTSNPNLYWYRQAAGRGLQLLFYSVGIGQISSEVPQNLSASRPQDRQFILSSKKLLLSDSGFYLCAWSPGPSTGSYEQYFGPGTRLTVT.

In this sample, this clone turned up many times. Other DNA sequences in the sample encode the same CDR3. This rearrangement joins TRBV5-1 to TRBJ2-6, with D maybe TRBD1 (6 bases). V lost 4 bases and J lost 1, with 9 bases in between. This CDR3 has 15 residues. The germline gives CDR1 SGHRS, CDR2 YFSETQ. CDR3 protein: CASSPRGSGANVLTF. The CDR3 coding sequence is TGCGCCAGCAGCCCCAGGGGATCTGGGGCCAACGTCCTGACTTTC.

The rearrangement joins TRBV7-8 to TRBJ2-3; maybe TRBD2 (5 bases). The germline gives CDR1 SGHVS, CDR2 FQNEAQ. With 3 bases removed from V and 2 bases from J, the gap between germline ends came to 9 bases. The CDR3 length is 14 residues. This CDR3 is CASSFVGVTDTQYF. The CDR3 DNA sequence: TGTGCCAGCAGCTTTGTCGGGGTCACAGATACGCAGTATTTT.

V is TRBV15 and J is TRBJ1-2, with 8 nucleotides matching TRBD1. The length of the CDR3 is 14 residues. Germline CDR1 and CDR2: LNHNV and YYDKDF (reference sequence). The trim removed 3 bases at V and 3 bases at J, leaving 3 bases unmatched. The CDR3 DNA follows: TGTGCCACCAGCAGCACGACAGGGGACTATGGCTACACCTTC. It yields the protein CATSSTTGDYGYTF.

The rearrangement links TRBV9 to TRBJ2-3; D might be TRBD2 (6 bases). V gave up 0 bases and J gave up 3 bases, with 17 bases separating them. The CDR3 extends over 17 amino acids. The germline gives CDR1 SGDLS, CDR2 YYNGEE. The CDR3 coding sequence is TGTGCCAGCAGCGTAGGGACTACGCACGTCGCGACAGATACGCAGTATTTT. Translated, it gives CASSVGTTHVATDTQYF.

The chain has TRBV4-2 and TRBJ2-3; TRBD2 matches at 13 bases. Trimming removed 4 bases from V and 0 bases from J; junction bases left unmatched: 7. CDR1 LGHNA and CDR2 YNFKEQ come from the germline V gene. The length of the CDR3 is 18 residues. The CDR3 protein is CASSPRLAGGPSTDTQYF. The CDR3 DNA reads as TGTGCCAGCAGCCCGCGACTAGCGGGAGGTCCTAGCACAGATACGCAGTATTTT.

The chain has TRBV6-5 and TRBJ1-1; no definite D call. The CDR3 is 14 residues long. Germline V gives CDR1 MNHEY, CDR2 SVGAGI. V lost 2 bases, J lost 3 bases, and 10 bases lay in between. CDR3: CASSYLPGDTEAFF. DNA of the CDR3: TGTGCCAGCAGTTACCTGCCGGGCGACACTGAAGCTTTCTTT.

V gene TRBV19 combines with J gene TRBJ2-7; 8 nucleotides align to TRBD2. CDR3 length: 14 residues. Germline CDR1 and CDR2: LNHDA and SQIVND (reference sequence). The V gene end was trimmed by 2 bases and the J gene end by 7 bases; junction bases not matched to a gene: 7. The DNA for the CDR3 is TGTGCCAGTAGTATAACTAGCGGAAGGAGGGAGCAGTACTTC. This sequence encodes CASSITSGRREQYF.

The gene calls are TRBV21-1 and TRBJ2-7; the table's TRBD1 call for D was not verified on the DNA. TRBV21-1 is given as a pseudogene. This CDR3 comprises 13 residues. The CDR3 loop reads CASSKGTGGEQYF. CDR3 DNA: TGTGCCAGCAGCAAAGGGACAGGGGGCGAGCAGTACTTC.